Listed below are T cell receptor beta chains from one sample, sequenced in a study of cytomegalovirus exposure and HLA in healthy donors. TCRdb's copy holds only in-frame clones and misses some; the assay was immunoSEQ multiplex PCR. This sample has roughly 150,000 clones, with about 85% found just once. Sequenced sample: PBMCs. The origin of the receptors is a woman aged 18-35 years in good health and CMV-seronegative. The CDR3 runs from the conserved cysteine through the conserved F or W. Fields, in order: V gene, J gene, CDR3 protein.

TRBV6-5,TRBJ2-5,CASSAAGGQRTQYF
TRBV6-6,TRBJ2-7,CASSYPIGGGYEQYF
TRBV28,TRBJ2-7,CASSSRASGSPYEQYF
TRBV6-1,TRBJ2-1,CASGEGGDYNEQFF
TRBV5-1,TRBJ2-7,CASSFQQGYGEQYF
TRBV7-2,NA,CASSLDSTYEQYF
TRBV14,TRBJ2-1,CASSYQGLAYNEQFF
TRBV30,TRBJ2-7,CASSTGIYEQYF
TRBV11-2,TRBJ2-3,CASSLTRPRSTDTQYF
TRBV2,TRBJ1-2,CASSGQTNYGYTF
TRBV4-3,TRBJ2-6,CASSQVMGGISNVLTF
TRBV7-9,TRBJ2-5,CASSFKGVFQETQYF
TRBV29-1,TRBJ2-5,CSVNRDRGVQYF
TRBV10-2,TRBJ1-6,CASSDLTGLGSPLHF
TRBV27,TRBJ2-7,CASCPTGTGKTYEQYF